These 24 T cell receptor beta chains came from one sample sequenced in a study of blood T cell repertoires in COVID-19. Data came from immunoSEQ multiplex PCR; TCRdb stores just in-frame clones and leaves some out. The repertoire includes some 120,000 clones, around 87% of them detected once, and around 3.4% sits in the top ten. The sequenced sample consisted of peripheral blood. The origin of the receptors is a woman aged 55-70 years with acute or convalescent COVID-19.

This chain joins TRBV12-5 and TRBJ1-6; tentative D call: TRBD1 (5 bases). CDR1 LGHNT and CDR2 FRNRAP come from the germline V gene. Trimming pared 8 bases from V and 3 bases from J, leaving 14 bases between. The CDR3 spans 15 residues. CDR3 DNA: TGTGCTAGTCCCCCCCGGGGGGTCTATAATTCACCCCTCCACTTT. Amino acid sequence: CASPPRGVYNSPLHF. The variable domain in full, completed from reference TRBV12-5 and TRBJ1-6, reads DARVTQTPRHKVTEMGQEVTMRCQPILGHNTVFWYRQTMMQGLELLAYFRNRAPLDDSGMPKDRFSAEMPDATLATLKIQPSEPRDSAVYFCASPPRGVYNSPLHFGNGTRLTVT.

The chain joins TRBV27 to TRBJ1-3; D gene uncertain. CDR3 size: 13 residues. The V gene's germline CDR1 is MNHEY and CDR2 SMNVEV (reference sequence). The V gene lost 8 bases and the J gene lost 0 bases, with 8 bases spanning the gap. CDR3 sequence reads: CASSQSSGNTIYF. DNA of the CDR3: TGTGCCAGCTCACAGAGCTCTGGAAACACCATATATTTT.

The chain has TRBV27 and TRBJ2-1; D may be TRBD2 (6 bases). V lost 6 bases and J 6 bases, leaving 12 bases between the germline ends. Germline loops: CDR1 MNHEY, CDR2 SMNVEV (reference sequence). CDR3 length: 13 residues. The CDR3 nucleotides are TGTGCCAGCAGGTATTTGACTAGCAATGAGCAGTTCTTC. This codes for CASRYLTSNEQFF.

The V call is TRBV28, the J call TRBJ2-3; weak D call: TRBD2 (5 bases). V was clipped by 8 bases and J by 5 bases, with 11 bases between them. CDR1 is MDHEN, CDR2 SYDVKM, per germline. CDR3 length: 12 amino acids. The CDR3 region is CASGRIGDTQYF. The CDR3 bases are TGTGCCAGCGGGAGAATTGGAGATACGCAGTATTTT.

This chain uses TRBV28 with TRBJ1-4; D is perhaps TRBD1 (6 bases). Germline V lookup: CDR1 MDHEN, CDR2 SYDVKM. The V end was cut by 2 bases, the J end by 7 bases, with 14 bases between. This CDR3 has 15 residues. CDR3 amino acids: CASSLVQGPTEKLFF. Written as DNA, the CDR3 is TGTGCCAGCAGTTTAGTGCAGGGGCCAACTGAAAAACTGTTTTTT.

This chain links TRBV6-5 with TRBJ1-3; TRBD1 aligns across 7 bases. Germline CDR1 and CDR2: MNHEY and SVGAGI. The trim removed 6 bases at V and 3 bases at J, leaving 5 bases unmatched. The CDR3 runs 14 residues. The CDR3 region is CASSPRDSGNTIYF. DNA for the CDR3: TGTGCCAGCAGCCCCCGGGACAGTGGAAACACCATATATTTT.

The count of this clone is one. The J gene is TRBJ2-3, the V gene TRBV12-3 or TRBV12-4, with D tentatively TRBD2 (5 bases). The V and J ends lost 5 bases and 7 bases respectively, with 13 bases between them. The CDR3 length is 13 residues. The CDR3 DNA follows: TGTGCCAGCAGTGTTGGACTGGCCAATACGCAGTATTTT. This gives the protein CASSVGLANTQYF.

The rearrangement joins TRBV27 to TRBJ1-1; the D gene is possibly TRBD1 (5 bases). Trimming removed 5 bases from V and 0 bases from J, with 19 bases in between. The CDR3 loop spans 17 amino acids. Germline CDR1 is MNHEY and CDR2 is SMNVEV (reference sequence). The CDR3 DNA reads TGTGCCAGCAGTGTCCTTGGGGGGGTGGGGGTGAACACTGAAGCTTTCTTT. Residues: CASSVLGGVGVNTEAFF.

The chain links TRBV19 to TRBJ1-1, with 9 bases identical to TRBD1. The V gene end was trimmed by 5 bases and the J gene end by 10 bases; junction bases not matched to a gene: 14. Germline CDR1 reads LNHDA; CDR2 reads SQIVND (reference sequence). The CDR3 contains 15 residues. CDR3 sequence (DNA): TGTGCCAGTAGTCTTCGACCGGGACAGGGTGTAGGAGCTTTCTTT. As protein: CASSLRPGQGVGAFF.

The J gene is TRBJ1-5, the V gene TRBV19; 10 bases match TRBD1. Germline V gives CDR1 LNHDA, CDR2 SQIVND (reference sequence). The CDR3 consists of 15 residues. The V gene end was trimmed by 5 bases and the J gene end by 4 bases; junction bases not matched to a gene: 5. CDR3 loop: CASSFGQGVNQPQHF. The CDR3 nucleotides are TGTGCCAGTAGTTTCGGACAGGGGGTTAATCAGCCCCAGCATTTT.

This chain uses TRBV6-1 with TRBJ2-7; D might be TRBD1 (6 bases). V gave up 0 bases and J gave up 7 bases, with 10 bases separating them. The CDR3 covers 13 residues. Germline values: CDR1 MNHNS, CDR2 SASEGT. The CDR3 nucleotides read TGTGCCAGCAGTGAAGCCAGGGGACCTGAGCAGTACGTC. Protein: CASSEARGPEQYV.

This clone showed up just a few times. V usage is TRBV4-2 and J usage is TRBJ1-2; 7 bases are shared with TRBD1. V shed 6 bases and J 7 bases; nucleotides not matched to a gene: 14. Germline values: CDR1 LGHNA, CDR2 YNFKEQ. CDR3 length: 15 amino acids. As DNA, the CDR3 is TGTGCCAGCAGGCCTGCGACAGGGCTCGACGGTGGCTACACCTTC. This translates into CASRPATGLDGGYTF.

The V call is TRBV19, the J call TRBJ1-2; the D gene is possibly TRBD1 (5 bases). Germline CDR1 reads LNHDA; CDR2 reads SQIVND (reference sequence). V was cut by 5 bases and J by 3 bases, with 10 bases left in between. This CDR3 comprises 13 residues. DNA of the CDR3: TGTGCCAGTAGTCTCAGGGATTACTATGGCTACACCTTC. Translation: CASSLRDYYGYTF. The full variable domain, its missing parts supplied by reference TRBV19 and TRBJ1-2, is DGGITQSPKYLFRKEGQNVTLSCEQNLNHDAMYWYRQDPGQGLRLIYYSQIVNDFQKGDIAEGYSVSREKKESFPLTVTSAQKNPTAFYLCASSLRDYYGYTFGSGTRLTVV.

The chain combines TRBV5-6 with TRBJ2-7, with 8 bases matching TRBD2. CDR3 length equals 14 residues. Germline loops: CDR1 SGHDT, CDR2 YYEEEE. With 4 bases clipped from V and 4 bases from J, the junction kept 7 bases outside the gene matches. CDR3 sequence reads: CASSRGGRGYEQYV. Here the CDR3 DNA reads TGTGCCAGCAGCCGCGGGGGGAGAGGGTACGAGCAGTACGTC.

Regarding this clone: Other DNA sequences in the sample encode the same CDR3. The chain couples TRBV7-9 to TRBJ2-7, with 8 bases identical to TRBD2. Germline CDR1 is SEHNR and CDR2 is FQNEAQ (reference sequence). V shed 0 bases and J 4 bases; nucleotides not matched to a gene: 2. This CDR3 has 14 residues. The CDR3: CASSLAAGAYEQYF. Here the CDR3 DNA reads TGTGCCAGCAGCTTAGCAGCGGGAGCGTACGAGCAGTACTTC.

CDR3 DNA sequence: TGTGCCAGCTCACCAACAAGGGGCGAGGGCTACACCTTC. This codes for CASSPTRGEGYTF. The rearrangement links TRBV18 to TRBJ1-2; maybe TRBD1 (5 bases). This CDR3 is built from 13 residues. CDR1 KGHSH and CDR2 LQKENI come from the germline V gene. Trimming removed 2 bases at V and 8 bases at J, with 12 bases between.

The J gene is TRBJ2-7, the V gene TRBV24-1; the match to TRBD1 covers 10 bases. With V trimmed by 5 bases and J by 9 bases, 6 bases remained unmatched. The CDR3 consists of 13 residues. Germline CDR1 KGHDR, CDR2 SFDVKD. The CDR3 region has the DNA TGTGCCACCAGTGCCGGGACAGGGGCGCTGCAGTACTTC. Translating gives CATSAGTGALQYF.

The chain links TRBV30 to TRBJ1-4; D is undetermined. CDR1 is GTSNPN and CDR2 is SVGIG in the germline V gene (reference sequence). Trimming removed 2 bases at V and 8 bases at J, with 9 bases between. The CDR3 consists of 12 residues. In DNA form, the CDR3 reads TGTGCCTGGAGTTCTAGGAGGGAAAAACTGTTTTTT. Translation gives CAWSSRREKLFF.

This clone came up once. The genes are TRBV7-2 and TRBJ1-3, with D maybe TRBD1 (5 bases). Trimming cost V 5 bases and J 1 base, with 12 bases left between them. There are 15 residues in the CDR3. CDR1 SGHTA and CDR2 FQGNSA come from the germline V gene. The CDR3 region is CASSPYGQSGNTIYF. The CDR3 region has the DNA TGTGCCAGCAGCCCCTACGGACAATCTGGAAACACCATATATTTT.

V is TRBV6-1 and J is TRBJ1-6; 9 bases align to TRBD1. Germline CDR1 reads MNHNS; CDR2 reads SASEGT. This CDR3 has 16 residues. V dropped 4 bases and J dropped 7; count of bases not matched to a gene: 8. CDR3 in DNA: TGTGCCAGCAGTGCTGGGACAGGGCCGCGCAATTCACCCCTCCACTTT. Amino acids: CASSAGTGPRNSPLHF.

The chain is built from TRBV25-1 and TRBJ1-3, with D tentatively TRBD1 (5 bases). The V end was cut by 1 base, the J end by 6 bases, with 10 bases between. The length of the CDR3 is 14 residues. The V gene's germline CDR1 is MGHDK and CDR2 SYGVNS. CDR3 protein: CASSESGRENTIYF. The CDR3 bases are TGTGCCAGCAGTGAATCGGGCAGGGAAAACACCATATATTTT.

The rearrangement uses TRBV28 and TRBJ2-7; perhaps TRBD2 as D (8 bases). Per germline, CDR1 MDHEN and CDR2 SYDVKM. Deletions cut 6 bases from V and 4 bases from J, with 19 bases between. This CDR3 is 15 amino acids long. The CDR3 here is CASSHSGGGGYEQYF. Written as DNA, the CDR3 is TGTGCCAGCAGCCACTCGGGAGGGGGCGGATACGAGCAGTACTTC.

The chain uses TRBV29-1 and TRBJ2-2, with a weak D call TRBD1 (5 bases). V gave up 3 bases and J gave up 0 bases, with 5 bases separating them. There are 13 residues in the CDR3. Germline V gene sequence: CDR1 SQVTM, CDR2 ANQGSEA. The DNA for the CDR3 is TGCAGCGTTGACAGGGCGAACACCGGGGAGCTGTTTTTT. Its protein is CSVDRANTGELFF.

V usage is TRBV6-5 and J usage is TRBJ1-2; 7 bases are shared with TRBD1. V gave up 6 bases and J gave up 7 bases; unmatched junction bases: 2. The CDR3 contains 11 residues. CDR1 MNHEY and CDR2 SVGAGI come from the germline V gene. CDR3 nucleotide sequence: TGTGCCAGCAGGTCAGGGGGTGGCTACACCTTC. Translating gives CASRSGGGYTF.